The 4 T cell receptor beta chains in this list originate from one sample, sequenced in a study of shared clonotypes between healthy human individuals. Terminally differentiated effector memory CD45RA+ cells were excluded from the naive CD8 cells, which were CD45RO-negative and positively selected for CCR7. Method: immunoSEQ multiplex PCR; TCRdb's copy keeps in-frame clones and lacks some. The sample shows around 1.9 million clones, around 93% of them seen only once. The material sequenced was naive CD8+ T cells from PBMCs. The source of these receptors is a young man in good health. Some clones in this sample may be carry-over from other donors' samples.

This sequence joins TRBV5-1 and TRBJ2-7, with D maybe TRBD1 (6 bases). Trimming pared 4 bases from V and 7 bases from J, leaving 15 bases between. The CDR3 length is 13 residues. Germline assignment: CDR1 SGHRS and CDR2 YFSETQ. The CDR3 loop is CASSTWPQGEQYF. The CDR3 DNA is TGCGCCAGCAGCACTTGGCCACAGGGAGAGCAGTACTTC.

About this clone itself: Within the sample, other DNA sequences also encode this same CDR3. V usage is TRBV27 and J usage is TRBJ2-3; D not certain. The V end lost 3 bases, the J end lost 3 bases, and 7 bases lay between the germline ends. The CDR3 is 13 residues long. The germline gives CDR1 MNHEY, CDR2 SMNVEV (reference sequence). CDR3 nucleotide sequence: TGTGCCAGCAGTTTCGGAAGAACAGATACGCAGTATTTT. This gives the protein CASSFGRTDTQYF.

V and J are TRBV10-3 and TRBJ2-2; 7 nucleotides align to TRBD2. The CDR3 is 13 residues long. Germline V CDR1 and CDR2: ENHRY, SYGVKD. V lost 8 bases to trimming and J lost 8 bases; unmatched junction nucleotides: 8. This CDR3 is CAISWGGKGELFF. In DNA form, the CDR3 reads TGTGCCATCTCCTGGGGGGGAAAAGGGGAGCTGTTTTTT.

The chain is built from TRBV2 and TRBJ2-1; perhaps TRBD2 as D (5 bases). The CDR3 consists of 16 residues. Trimming removed 10 bases at V and 2 bases at J, with 21 bases between. Germline-derived CDR1 and CDR2 are SNHLY and FYNNEI. The CDR3 nucleotides are TGTGCCATCCCGGAGAGCGGTTCCGATCCCTACAATGAGCAGTTCTTC. Its protein product is CAIPESGSDPYNEQFF.